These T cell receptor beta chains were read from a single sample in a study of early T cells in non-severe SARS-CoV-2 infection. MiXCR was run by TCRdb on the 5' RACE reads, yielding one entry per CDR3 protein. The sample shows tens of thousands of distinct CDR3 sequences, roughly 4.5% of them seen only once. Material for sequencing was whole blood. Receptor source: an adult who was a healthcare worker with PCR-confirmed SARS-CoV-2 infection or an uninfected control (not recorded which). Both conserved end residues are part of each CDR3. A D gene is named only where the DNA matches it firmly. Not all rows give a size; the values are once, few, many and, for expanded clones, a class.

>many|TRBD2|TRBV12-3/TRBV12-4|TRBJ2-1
CASGSSGVNNEQFF
TGTGCCAGCGGCTCTAGCGGGGTCAACAATGAGCAGTTCTTC
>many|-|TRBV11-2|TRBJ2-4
CASSLPGVAKNIQYF
TGTGCCAGCAGCCTCCCGGGAGTAGCCAAAAACATTCAGTACTTC
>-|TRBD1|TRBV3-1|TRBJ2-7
CASSPRTGYEQYF
TGTGCCAGCAGCCCCAGGACAGGTTACGAGCAGTACTTC
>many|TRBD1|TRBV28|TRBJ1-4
CASLGQGGNEKLFF
TGTGCCAGCTTGGGACAGGGTGGAAATGAAAAACTGTTTTTT
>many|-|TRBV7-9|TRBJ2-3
CASSLRAVSTDTQYF
TGTGCCAGCAGCTTAAGAGCGGTTAGCACAGATACGCAGTATTTT
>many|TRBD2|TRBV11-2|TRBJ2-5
CASSSGLAGKTQYF
TGTGCCAGCAGCTCGGGACTAGCGGGGAAGACCCAGTACTTC
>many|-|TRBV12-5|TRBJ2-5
CASGSDSQETQYF
TGTGCTAGTGGATCGGACTCACAAGAGACCCAGTACTTC
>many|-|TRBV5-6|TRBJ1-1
CASRTLGDTEAFF
TGTGCCAGCAGGACCCTTGGGGACACTGAAGCTTTCTTT
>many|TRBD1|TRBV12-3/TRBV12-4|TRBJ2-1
CASSLSSGGRNEQFF
TGTGCCAGCAGTTTAAGTTCAGGGGGTCGGAATGAGCAGTTCTTC
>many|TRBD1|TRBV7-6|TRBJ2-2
CASSDRAAAGELFF
TGTGCCAGTTCGGACAGGGCAGCTGCCGGGGAGCTGTTTTTT
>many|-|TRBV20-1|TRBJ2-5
CSAQRDGQETQYF
TGCAGTGCGCAAAGGGACGGCCAAGAGACCCAGTACTTC
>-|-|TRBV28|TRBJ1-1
CASSDNRLNTEAFF
TGTGCCAGCAGCGACAATCGACTGAACACTGAAGCTTTCTTT
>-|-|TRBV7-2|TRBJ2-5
CASSLAGIQETQYF
TGTGCCAGCAGCTTGGCCGGGATCCAAGAGACCCAGTACTTC
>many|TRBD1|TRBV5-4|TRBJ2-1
CASSLTGGPYNEQFF
TGTGCCAGCAGCTTAACAGGGGGCCCTTACAATGAGCAGTTCTTC
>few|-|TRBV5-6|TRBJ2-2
CASSFGRRTGELFF
TGTGCCAGCAGCTTTGGGCGCCGGACCGGGGAGCTGTTTTTT
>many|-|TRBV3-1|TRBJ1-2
CASSQGLPYGYTF
TGTGCCAGCAGCCAAGGTTTACCCTATGGCTACACCTTC
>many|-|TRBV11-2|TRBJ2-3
CASSRRGADTQYF
TGTGCCAGCAGCAGAAGGGGGGCAGATACGCAGTATTTT